This entry is about one TCR beta chain. Its specificity is unknown. The CDR3 contains 13 residues. CDR1 is SGHTA, CDR2 FQGTGA, per germline. V gave up 2 bases and J gave up 9 bases, with 11 bases separating them. Investigators profiled TCR beta VDJ and CDR3 from genomic DNA template. TCRdb re-analysed the reads in MiXCR, keeping a single row per CDR3 protein. Of 200,000 or so distinct CDR3 sequences in the sample, under 55% are singletons; the top ten hold 20%. The sample belongs to a study of CD8+CD57+ T cells in acquired aplastic anemia. The overall study: Average DNA yield from sorted CD4+ and CD8+ cells was around 3.2 ug. Regarding the study as a whole: The CD8+ Simpson's diversity of patients and controls was not significantly different.

Before being chosen for sequencing, patients had shown CD8+CD57+ cell expansion by flow cytometry. Specimen: sorted CD4+, CD8+, or CD8+CD57+ T cells (not recorded which) from PBMCs. This clonotype originated in a human donor with aplastic anemia. The rearrangement joins TRBV7-3 to TRBJ2-1; a weak D match, TRBD2 (5 bases). CDR3 loop: CASSLGWTLEQFF. The CDR3 DNA follows: TGTGCCAGCAGCTTAGGCTGGACTCTTGAGCAGTTCTTC.